The T cell receptor beta chain under discussion was sequenced for a study of blood T cell repertoires in COVID-19. The wider study: The United States, Italy and Spain were the sources of the acute and convalescent COVID-19 samples. Nucleic acid was either cDNA or gDNA, and it came from T cells, B-cell-depleted T cells, or PBMCs.

Germline values: CDR1 ENHRY, CDR2 SYGVKD. The CDR3 has 16 amino acids. V lost 6 bases and J lost 7, with 25 bases in between. As handled by the study authors: It was from reference gene primer amplification that nucleated cell counts were estimated. Method: immunoSEQ multiplex PCR; TCRdb's copy keeps in-frame clones and lacks some. The V and J calls and clone size were taken over from that table, and D and trimming were inferred from the DNA. The sample contains approximately 46,000 clones, 90% of which appear only once. Sample: peripheral blood. The chain employs TRBV10-3 and TRBJ2-7, with a weak D call TRBD2 (6 bases). This receptor was taken from a man between 50 and 59 years old with active COVID-19. Here the CDR3 reads CAIRPTGSGVLGEQYF. CDR3 nucleotides: TGTGCCATCAGACCCACCGGGAGTGGGGTCCTTGGAGAGCAGTACTTC.